The source of this T cell receptor (beta chain) is a study of T cell changes during pregnancy in multiple sclerosis. Assay: immunoSEQ multiplex PCR; the TCRdb copy retains only in-frame clones and omits some. The sample has about 27,000 clones, approximately 91% seen once; the top ten hold 8% to 9%. Trimming pared 3 bases from V and 0 bases from J, leaving 5 bases between. Germline assignment: CDR1 SGHAT and CDR2 FQNNGV. This CDR3 spans 13 amino acids. This TCR came from a female donor with multiple sclerosis, enrolled in a pregnancy study. The chain links TRBV11-2 to TRBJ1-2; D uncertain. Source: CD8+ T cells from peripheral blood mononuclear cells, taken in the second trimester of pregnancy. CDR3 DNA sequence: TGTGCCAGCAGCTTGCGATCTAACTATGGCTACACCTTC. It is translated as CASSLRSNYGYTF.